This passage covers 19 T cell receptor beta chains from one sample sequenced in a study of T cells after somatic rescue of genetic block. Assay used: immunoSEQ multiplex PCR; TCRdb lists only in-frame clones, some missing. The sample records tens of thousands of clones, about nine tenths being singletons. The sequenced material came from peripheral blood mononuclear cells (PBMCs). The source is a woman aged 18-35 years.

The rearrangement links TRBV25-1 to TRBJ2-3; D perhaps matches TRBD2 (5 bases). V was trimmed by 4 bases and J by 6 bases, leaving 17 bases between them. From germline, CDR1 is MGHDK and CDR2 SYGVNS. The CDR3 is 15 residues long. The CDR3, as DNA: TGTGCCAGCAGTGGTATTCGGGAACACATGGATACGCAGTATTTT. This translates into CASSGIREHMDTQYF. Full variable domain (rest looked up from reference TRBV25-1 and TRBJ2-3): EADIYQTPRYLVIGTGKKITLECSQTMGHDKMYWYQQDPGMELHLIHYSYGVNSTEKGDLSSESTVSRIRTEHFPLTLESARPSHTSQYLCASSGIREHMDTQYFGPGTRLTVL.

This chain connects TRBV28 to TRBJ1-5; D is unresolved. V lost 6 bases and J 4 bases, leaving 16 bases between the germline ends. Germline V CDR1 and CDR2: MDHEN, SYDVKM. CDR3 size: 15 residues. CDR3 coding DNA: TGTGCCAGCAGCCCCCCATGGACCATTAATCAGCCCCAGCATTTT. Protein product: CASSPPWTINQPQHF.

The J gene is TRBJ2-7, the V gene TRBV2; 8 bases are shared with TRBD1. Germline trimming cut 4 bases from V and 0 bases from J; bases unmatched to any gene: 2. Germline V gene data show CDR1 as SNHLY and CDR2 as FYNNEI. This CDR3 spans 14 amino acids. The CDR3 bases are TGTGCCAGCAGTGGACAGGGGTTCTCCTACGAGCAGTACTTC. Protein: CASSGQGFSYEQYF.

The chain employs TRBV27 and TRBJ2-1; D is unclear. The CDR3 has 13 amino acids. Germline lookup yields CDR1 MNHEY and CDR2 SMNVEV (reference sequence). V lost 1 base and J 12 bases, leaving 13 bases between the germline ends. The CDR3 loop is CASSLLNPPLQFF. The CDR3 DNA follows: TGTGCCAGCAGTTTATTGAACCCACCGTTGCAGTTCTTC.

V and J are TRBV15 and TRBJ2-6; 10 bases line up with TRBD1. CDR1 and CDR2 from the germline V gene are LNHNV and YYDKDF (reference sequence). The junction had 10 bases not matched to a gene; V was cut back by 1 base and J by 1 base. The CDR3 totals 20 residues. For the CDR3, the DNA is TGTGCCACCAGCAGAGGCATGACGAGGACAGGGGGGTCTGGGGCCAACGTCCTGACTTTC. Protein sequence: CATSRGMTRTGGSGANVLTF.

CDR3 in DNA: TGTGCCAGTAGCCTACCGGTTGGCTCGGAGGCTTTCTTT. The encoded protein is CASSLPVGSEAFF. J is TRBJ1-1 and V is TRBV19; D unclear. The V and J ends lost 6 bases and 11 bases respectively, with 19 bases between them. CDR1 and CDR2 from the germline V gene are LNHDA and SQIVND (reference sequence). This CDR3 spans 13 amino acids.

The chain links TRBV28 to TRBJ2-7; no clear D gene. Per the germline V gene, CDR1 is MDHEN and CDR2 is SYDVKM. This CDR3 has 15 amino acids. The germline V and J ends were trimmed by 3 bases and 2 bases, with 14 bases remaining between them. The CDR3 region is CASSFIPGRTYEQYF. The CDR3 DNA reads as TGTGCCAGCAGTTTCATCCCGGGCAGAACCTACGAGCAGTACTTC.

V is TRBV15 and J is TRBJ2-5; the match to TRBD2 covers 12 bases. CDR3 length: 17 residues. Germline trimming cut 1 base from V and 1 base from J; bases unmatched to any gene: 4. CDR1 and CDR2 (germline): LNHNV, YYDKDF (reference sequence). The CDR3 coding sequence is TGTGCCACCAGCAGAGGCACTAGCGGGGGGCTCCAAGAGACCCAGTACTTC. Translation gives CATSRGTSGGLQETQYF.

For the CDR3, the DNA is TGTGCCAGCAGCGCAACCCGGGAGAGGATGAACACTGAAGCTTTCTTT. As protein: CASSATRERMNTEAFF. The rearrangement links TRBV2 to TRBJ1-1; D is unclear. This CDR3 spans 16 amino acids. Trimming stripped 6 bases from V and 0 bases from J, with 17 bases between. CDR1 is SNHLY, CDR2 FYNNEI, per germline.

DNA for the CDR3: TGTGCCAGCAGCGTAGGCCCCAGGGTGACGAGCAATCAGCCCCAGCATTTT. It is translated as CASSVGPRVTSNQPQHF. V and J are TRBV9 and TRBJ1-5; a possible D gene is TRBD1 (5 bases). The CDR3 covers 17 residues. CDR1 and CDR2 (germline): SGDLS, YYNGEE. Deletions cut 0 bases from V and 1 base from J, with 14 bases between.

This clone was found a few times. The V call is TRBV7-9, the J call TRBJ1-3; D remains unclear. In germline, CDR1 is SEHNR, CDR2 FQNEAQ (reference sequence). The CDR3 is 15 amino acids. Trimming pared 3 bases from V and 3 bases from J, leaving 12 bases between. CDR3 region: CASSFQMRLGNTIYF. The CDR3 nucleotides read TGTGCCAGCAGCTTTCAAATGCGGCTTGGAAACACCATATATTTT.

The chain is built from TRBV15 and TRBJ2-2; the D gene is possibly TRBD2 (5 bases). The ends were cut back, 4 bases at V and 2 bases at J, with 11 bases in the middle. This CDR3 contains 15 residues. Germline V gene data show CDR1 as LNHNV and CDR2 as YYDKDF (reference sequence). CDR3 sequence: CATSKLVGNTGELFF. In DNA form, the CDR3 reads TGTGCCACCAGCAAACTAGTGGGTAACACCGGGGAGCTGTTTTTT.

The chain recombines TRBV27 with TRBJ1-2; D is perhaps TRBD1 (5 bases). Germline-derived CDR1 and CDR2 are MNHEY and SMNVEV (reference sequence). Trimming took 8 bases from V and 6 from J, leaving 16 bases between them. This CDR3 comprises 13 residues. The chain's CDR3 is CASGLGGAHGYTF. CDR3 nucleotide sequence: TGTGCCAGCGGGTTAGGCGGGGCTCATGGCTACACCTTC.

This sequence joins TRBV2 and TRBJ2-7; D gene uncertain. V dropped 9 bases and J dropped 2 bases, with 8 bases sitting between them. The germline CDR1 and CDR2 sequences are SNHLY and FYNNEI. This CDR3 region has 11 residues. The CDR3, as DNA: TGTGCCAGAGGCCCCCCCTACGAGCAGTACTTC. This encodes CARGPPYEQYF.

The chain combines TRBV10-3 with TRBJ1-5; D ambiguous. CDR1 and CDR2 from the germline V gene are ENHRY and SYGVKD. V shed 10 bases and J shed 3 bases, with 13 bases lying between them. The CDR3 is made up of 13 amino acids. CDR3 DNA: TGTGCCAGCGGTGAATCGGCCAATCAGCCCCAGCATTTT. It yields the protein CASGESANQPQHF.

The J gene is TRBJ1-1, the V gene TRBV5-4; D gene unclear. The CDR3 is made up of 18 amino acids. Deletions cut 4 bases from V and 0 bases from J, with 22 bases between. CDR1 is SGHNT, CDR2 YYREEE, per germline (reference sequence). CDR3 amino acids: CASSPTPQAPLMNTEAFF. DNA for the CDR3: TGTGCCAGCAGCCCCACCCCTCAGGCGCCCCTTATGAACACTGAAGCTTTCTTT. The variable domain in full, completed from reference TRBV5-4 and TRBJ1-1, reads ETGVTQSPTHLIKTRGQQVTLRCSSQSGHNTVSWYQQALGQGPQFIFQYYREEENGRGNFPPRFSGLQFPNYSSELNVNALELDDSALYLCASSPTPQAPLMNTEAFFGQGTRLTVV.

This chain joins TRBV19 and TRBJ2-7; no firm D call. This CDR3 spans 12 amino acids. V was trimmed by 5 bases and J by 2 bases, leaving 7 bases between them. The germline V gene encodes CDR1 LNHDA and CDR2 SQIVND (reference sequence). The CDR3 protein is CASSDLTYEQYF. DNA of the CDR3: TGTGCCAGTAGTGATCTTACCTACGAGCAGTACTTC.

The chain links TRBV6-4 to TRBJ2-7; 8 nucleotides match TRBD1. Trimming at V came to 5 bases and at J to 4 bases, leaving 7 bases not matched to a gene. The germline V gene has CDR1 MRHNA and CDR2 SNTAGT. The CDR3 is 14 residues long. CDR3 region: CASSQGAGQYEQYF. CDR3 coding DNA: TGTGCCAGCAGTCAGGGGGCAGGACAATACGAGCAGTACTTC.

The rearrangement joins TRBV28 to TRBJ1-1, with D hard to call. Trimming took 3 bases from V and 0 from J, leaving 8 bases between them. The CDR3 runs 14 residues. Germline CDR1 is MDHEN and CDR2 is SYDVKM. The CDR3 DNA follows: TGTGCCAGCAGTTTCCCAGGCCTGAACACTGAAGCTTTCTTT. Residues: CASSFPGLNTEAFF. Full variable domain (rest looked up from reference TRBV28 and TRBJ1-1): DVKVTQSSRYLVKRTGEKVFLECVQDMDHENMFWYRQDPGLGLRLIYFSYDVKMKEKGDIPEGYSVSREKKERFSLILESASTNQTSMYLCASSFPGLNTEAFFGQGTRLTVV.